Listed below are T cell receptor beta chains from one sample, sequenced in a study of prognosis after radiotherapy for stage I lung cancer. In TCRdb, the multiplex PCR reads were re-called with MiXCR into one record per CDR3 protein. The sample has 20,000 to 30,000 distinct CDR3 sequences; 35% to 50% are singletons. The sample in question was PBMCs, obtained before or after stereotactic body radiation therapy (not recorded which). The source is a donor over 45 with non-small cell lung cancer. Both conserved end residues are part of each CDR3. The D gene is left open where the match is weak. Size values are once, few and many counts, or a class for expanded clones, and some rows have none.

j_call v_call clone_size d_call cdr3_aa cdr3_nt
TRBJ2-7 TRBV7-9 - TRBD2 CASSSSGAGGYEQYF TGTGCCAGCAGCTCTAGCGGGGCGGGAGGTTACGAGCAGTACTTC
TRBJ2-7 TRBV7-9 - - CASSALYRDGTYEQYF TGTGCCAGCAGCGCCCTATACCGGGACGGAACCTACGAGCAGTACTTC
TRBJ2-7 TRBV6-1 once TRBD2 CANSNLAGDEHYF TGTGCCAACAGCAATCTAGCGGGAGACGAGCACTACTTC
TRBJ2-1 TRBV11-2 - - CASSLGSYNEQFF TGTGCCAGCAGCCTCGGGAGTTACAATGAGCAGTTCTTC
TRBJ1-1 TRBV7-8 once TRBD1 CASSDRGKVVFF TGTGCCAGCAGCGACAGGGGTAAGGTGGTTTTCTTT
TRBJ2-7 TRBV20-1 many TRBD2 CSAEEDRRGTTYEQYF TGCAGTGCCGAAGAAGATCGGCGGGGGACTACCTACGAGCAGTACTTC
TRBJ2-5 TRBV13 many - CASSLGPGETQYF TGTGCCAGCAGCCTGGGACCGGGAGAGACCCAGTACTTC
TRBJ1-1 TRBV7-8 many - CASSLQVKETEAFF TGTGCCAGCAGCTTACAGGTAAAGGAGACTGAAGCTTTCTTT
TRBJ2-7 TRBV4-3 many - CASSQVKWGYEQYF TGCGCCAGCAGCCAAGTAAAGTGGGGGTACGAGCAGTACTTC
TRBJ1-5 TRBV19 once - CASTAEDQPQHF TGTGCCAGTACCGCGGAAGATCAGCCACAGCATTTT
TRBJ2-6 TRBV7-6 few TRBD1 CASSLTGTVVSGANVLTF TGTGCCAGCAGTCTCACCGGGACAGTCGTCTCTGGGGCCAACGTCCTGACTTTC
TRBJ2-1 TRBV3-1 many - CASSQDPGSYNEQFF TGTGCCAGCAGCCAAGATCCGGGCAGCTACAATGAGCAGTTCTTC
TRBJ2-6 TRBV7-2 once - CASSPSWYGVNVLTF TGTGCCAGCAGTCCATCCTGGTATGGTGTCAACGTCCTGACTTTC
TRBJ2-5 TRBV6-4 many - CASSENRVPTETQYF TGTGCCAGCAGTGAAAACAGGGTACCCACAGAGACCCAGTACTTC
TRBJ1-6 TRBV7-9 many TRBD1 CASSLGTDNSPLHF TGTGCCAGCAGCTTGGGGACAGATAATTCACCCCTCCACTTT
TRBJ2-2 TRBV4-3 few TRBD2 CASSPRTSGREGGELFF TGCGCCAGCAGCCCACGGACTAGCGGGAGAGAGGGCGGGGAGCTGTTTTTT
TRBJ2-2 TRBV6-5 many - CASSYSIGELFF TGTGCCAGCAGTTACTCGATCGGGGAGCTGTTTTTT
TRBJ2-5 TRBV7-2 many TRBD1 CASSFGPGQGRETQYF TGTGCCAGCAGCTTTGGCCCCGGACAGGGAAGGGAGACCCAGTACTTC
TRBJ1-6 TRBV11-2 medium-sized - CASTTGNGLNNSPLHF TGTGCCAGCACCACAGGGAACGGCCTAAATAATTCACCCCTCCACTTT